This T cell receptor beta chain is from a study of beta chain features in type 1 diabetes. Sequencing targeted expressed TCRB transcripts, as all isolated RNA had been reverse transcribed. Assay used: immunoSEQ multiplex PCR; TCRdb lists only in-frame clones, some missing. The data contain around 300,000 clones, around 10% of them singletons. Unmatched junction bases numbered 12, after V lost 5 bases and J lost 3 bases. This CDR3 has 16 residues. Germline V gives CDR1 PRHDT, CDR2 FYEKMQ (reference sequence). This clone was counted a few times. Sequencing input: naive CD4+ T cells from blood. This sequence was found in a woman in her twenties or thirties in good health. The chain has TRBV13 and TRBJ2-7; 8 positions agree with TRBD2. CDR3 sequence reads: CASSTSFTSGGYEQYF. The CDR3 region has the DNA TGTGCCAGCAGCACTTCCTTTACTAGCGGAGGCTACGAGCAGTACTTC.